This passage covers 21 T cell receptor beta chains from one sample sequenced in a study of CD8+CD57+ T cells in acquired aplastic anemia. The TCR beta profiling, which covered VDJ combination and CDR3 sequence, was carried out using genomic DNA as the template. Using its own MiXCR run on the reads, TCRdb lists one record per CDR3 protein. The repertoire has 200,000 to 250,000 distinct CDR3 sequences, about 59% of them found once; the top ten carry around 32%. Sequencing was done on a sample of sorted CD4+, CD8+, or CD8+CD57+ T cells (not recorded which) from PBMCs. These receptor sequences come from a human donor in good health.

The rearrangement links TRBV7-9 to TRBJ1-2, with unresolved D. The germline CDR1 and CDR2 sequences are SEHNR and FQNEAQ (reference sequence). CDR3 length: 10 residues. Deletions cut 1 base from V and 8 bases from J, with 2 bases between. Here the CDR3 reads CASSLDGYTF. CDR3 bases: TGTGCCAGCAGCTTAGACGGCTACACCTTC.

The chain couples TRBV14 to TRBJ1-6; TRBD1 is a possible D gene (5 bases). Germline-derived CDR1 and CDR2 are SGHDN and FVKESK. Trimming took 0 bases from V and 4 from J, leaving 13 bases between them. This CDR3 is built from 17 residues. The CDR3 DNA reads TGTGCCAGCAGCCAAGAAGCGGGGCTTCGATATAATTCACCCCTCCACTTT. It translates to CASSQEAGLRYNSPLHF.

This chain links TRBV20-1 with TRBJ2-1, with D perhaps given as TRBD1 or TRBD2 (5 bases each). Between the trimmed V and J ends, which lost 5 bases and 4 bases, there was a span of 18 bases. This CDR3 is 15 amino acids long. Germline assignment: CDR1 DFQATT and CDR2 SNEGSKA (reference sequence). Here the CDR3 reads CSAGVRGAGYNEQFF. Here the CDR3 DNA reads TGCAGTGCTGGCGTGAGAGGGGCCGGGTACAATGAGCAGTTCTTC.

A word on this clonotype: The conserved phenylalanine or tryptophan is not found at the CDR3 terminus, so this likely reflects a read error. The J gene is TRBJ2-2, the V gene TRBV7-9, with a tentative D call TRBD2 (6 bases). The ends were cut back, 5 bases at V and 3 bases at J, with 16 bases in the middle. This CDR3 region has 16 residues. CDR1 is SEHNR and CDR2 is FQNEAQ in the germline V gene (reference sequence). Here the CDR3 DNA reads TGTGCCAGCAGCCACAGCGGGTACGGTTACACCGGGGAGCTGTTTTGT. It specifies CASSHSGYGYTGELFC.

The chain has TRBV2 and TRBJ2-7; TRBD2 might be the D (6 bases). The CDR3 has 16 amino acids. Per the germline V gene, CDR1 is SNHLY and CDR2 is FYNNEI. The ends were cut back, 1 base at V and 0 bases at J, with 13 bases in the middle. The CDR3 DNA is TGTGCCAGCAGTGAAGAGATTGGCGGGAACTCCTACGAGCAGTACTTC. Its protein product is CASSEEIGGNSYEQYF.

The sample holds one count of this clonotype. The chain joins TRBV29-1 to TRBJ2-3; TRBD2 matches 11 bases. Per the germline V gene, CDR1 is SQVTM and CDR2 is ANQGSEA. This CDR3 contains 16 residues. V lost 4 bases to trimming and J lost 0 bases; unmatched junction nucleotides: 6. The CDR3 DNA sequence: TGCAGCGTTGTGGGGCTAGCGGGGGGTAGCACAGATACGCAGTATTTT. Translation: CSVVGLAGGSTDTQYF.

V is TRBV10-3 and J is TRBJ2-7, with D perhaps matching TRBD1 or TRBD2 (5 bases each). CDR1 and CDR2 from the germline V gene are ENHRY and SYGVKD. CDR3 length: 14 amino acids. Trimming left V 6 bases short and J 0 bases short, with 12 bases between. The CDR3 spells CAIRTGTDSYEQYF. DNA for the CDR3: TGTGCCATCAGGACCGGGACGGACTCCTACGAGCAGTACTTC.

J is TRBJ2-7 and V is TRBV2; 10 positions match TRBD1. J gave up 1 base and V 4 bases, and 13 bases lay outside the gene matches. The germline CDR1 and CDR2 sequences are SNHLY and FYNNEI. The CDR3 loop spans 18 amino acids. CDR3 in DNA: TGTGCCAGCAGTGGACGCGGACAGGGGGTAGCTGGATCCTACGAGCAGTACTTC. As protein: CASSGRGQGVAGSYEQYF. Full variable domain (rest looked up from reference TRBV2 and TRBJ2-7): EPEVTQTPSHQVTQMGQEVILRCVPISNHLYFYWYRQILGQKVEFLVSFYNNEISEKSEIFDDQFSVERPDGSNFTLKIRSTKLEDSAMYFCASSGRGQGVAGSYEQYFGPGTRLTVT.

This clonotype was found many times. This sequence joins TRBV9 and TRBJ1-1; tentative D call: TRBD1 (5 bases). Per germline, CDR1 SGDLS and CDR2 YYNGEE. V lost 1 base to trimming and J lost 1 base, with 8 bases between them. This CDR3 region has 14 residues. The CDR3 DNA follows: TGTGCCAGCAGCGTATCGACAGCGAACACTGAAGCTTTCTTT. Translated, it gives CASSVSTANTEAFF.

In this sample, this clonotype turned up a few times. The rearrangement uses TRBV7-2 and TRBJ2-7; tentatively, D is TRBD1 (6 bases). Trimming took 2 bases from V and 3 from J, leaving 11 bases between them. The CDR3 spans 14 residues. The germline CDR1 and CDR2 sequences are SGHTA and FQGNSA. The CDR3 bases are TGTGCCAGCAGCTTACAGGGGCCGTACTACGAGCAGTACTTC. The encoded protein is CASSLQGPYYEQYF.

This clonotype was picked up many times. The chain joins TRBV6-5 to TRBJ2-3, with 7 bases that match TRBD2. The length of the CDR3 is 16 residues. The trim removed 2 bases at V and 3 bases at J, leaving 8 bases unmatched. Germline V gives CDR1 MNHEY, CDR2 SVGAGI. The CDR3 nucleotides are TGTGCCAGCAGTTACGGAGCGGGATTGTTTACAGATACGCAGTATTTT. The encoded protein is CASSYGAGLFTDTQYF.

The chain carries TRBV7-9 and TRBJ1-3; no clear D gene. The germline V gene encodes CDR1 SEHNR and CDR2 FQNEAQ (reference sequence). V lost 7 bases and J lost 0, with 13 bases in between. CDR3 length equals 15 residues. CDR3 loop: CASNLLQSSGNTIYF. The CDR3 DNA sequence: TGTGCCAGCAACCTGCTCCAGAGCTCTGGAAACACCATATATTTT.

The CDR3 region has the DNA TGCGCCAGCAGTCAAACGGGGGGGGAAAAGGCCTACGAGCAGTACTTC. This gives the protein CASSQTGGEKAYEQYF. The gene calls are TRBV10-2 and TRBJ2-7; 8 bases line up with TRBD2. Losses at the gene ends were 5 bases for V and 2 bases for J; bases not matched to a gene: 11. This CDR3 contains 16 residues. Germline CDR1 is WSHSY and CDR2 is SAAADI.

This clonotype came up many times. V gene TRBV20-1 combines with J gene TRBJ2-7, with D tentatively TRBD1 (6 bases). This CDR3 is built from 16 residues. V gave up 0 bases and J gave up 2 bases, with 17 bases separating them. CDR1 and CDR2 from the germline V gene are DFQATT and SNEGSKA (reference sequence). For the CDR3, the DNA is TGCAGTGCTAGAGATCAGGGGACCGCGAACACCTACGAGCAGTACTTC. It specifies CSARDQGTANTYEQYF.

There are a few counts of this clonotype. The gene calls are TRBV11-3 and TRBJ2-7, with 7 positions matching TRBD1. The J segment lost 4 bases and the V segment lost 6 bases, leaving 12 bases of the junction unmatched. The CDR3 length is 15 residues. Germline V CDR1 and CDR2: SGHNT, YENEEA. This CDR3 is CASSSYRTGWYEQYF. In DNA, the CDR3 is TGTGCCAGCAGTTCTTACCGGACAGGTTGGTACGAGCAGTACTTC.

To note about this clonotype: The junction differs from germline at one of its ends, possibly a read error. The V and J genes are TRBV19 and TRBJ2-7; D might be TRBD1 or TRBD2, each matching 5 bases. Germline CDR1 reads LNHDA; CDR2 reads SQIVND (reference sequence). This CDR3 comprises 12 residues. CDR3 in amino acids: CASSMSRGPVAF. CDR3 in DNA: TGTGCCAGTAGTATGTCCCGGGGACCCGTGGCTTTC.

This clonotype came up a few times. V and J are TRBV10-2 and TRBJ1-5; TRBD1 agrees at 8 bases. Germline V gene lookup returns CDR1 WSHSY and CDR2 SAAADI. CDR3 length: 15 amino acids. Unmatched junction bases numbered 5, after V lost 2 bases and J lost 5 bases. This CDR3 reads CASSERTGTYQPQHF. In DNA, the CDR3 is TGCGCCAGCAGTGAGCGGACAGGGACCTATCAGCCCCAGCATTTT.

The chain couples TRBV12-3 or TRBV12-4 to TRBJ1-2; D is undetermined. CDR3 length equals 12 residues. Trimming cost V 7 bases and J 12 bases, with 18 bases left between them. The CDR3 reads CASTSSLDGNTF. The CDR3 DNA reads TGTGCCAGCACCTCGAGCTTGGATGGAAACACCTTC.

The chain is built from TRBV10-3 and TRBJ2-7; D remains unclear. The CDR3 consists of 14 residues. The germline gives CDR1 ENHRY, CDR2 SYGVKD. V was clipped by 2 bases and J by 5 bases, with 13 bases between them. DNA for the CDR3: TGTGCCATCAGTGAGCCCTCCGCGTTAAACGAGCAGTACTTC. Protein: CAISEPSALNEQYF.

CDR3 in DNA: TGTGCCAGCAGTGGCATACAGGGGGCGATGGACACTGAAGCTTTCTTT. Amino acids: CASSGIQGAMDTEAFF. The V call is TRBV6-1, the J call TRBJ1-1; 9 nucleotides align to TRBD1. From germline, CDR1 is MNHNS and CDR2 SASEGT. With 4 bases clipped from V and 3 bases from J, the junction kept 9 bases outside the gene matches. CDR3 size: 16 residues.

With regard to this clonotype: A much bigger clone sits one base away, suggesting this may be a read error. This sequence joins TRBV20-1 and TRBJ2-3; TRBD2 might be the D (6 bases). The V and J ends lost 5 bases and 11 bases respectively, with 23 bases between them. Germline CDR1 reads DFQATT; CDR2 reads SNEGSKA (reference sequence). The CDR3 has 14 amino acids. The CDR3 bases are TGCAGTGCTTGGCAGGAGGGTCGATCTAATATGCAGTATTTT. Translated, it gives CSAWQEGRSNMQYF.